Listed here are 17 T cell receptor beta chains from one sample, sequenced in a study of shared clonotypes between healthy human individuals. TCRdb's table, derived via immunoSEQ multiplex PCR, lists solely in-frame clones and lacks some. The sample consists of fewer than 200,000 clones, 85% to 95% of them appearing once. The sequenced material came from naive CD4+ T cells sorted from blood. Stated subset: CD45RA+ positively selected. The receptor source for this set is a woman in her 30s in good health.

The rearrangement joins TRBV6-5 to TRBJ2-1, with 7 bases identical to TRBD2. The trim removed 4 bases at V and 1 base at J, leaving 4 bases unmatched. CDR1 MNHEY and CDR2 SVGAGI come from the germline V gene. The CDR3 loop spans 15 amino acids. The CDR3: CASSLVRGSYNEQFF. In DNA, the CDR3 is TGTGCCAGCAGTTTGGTGCGGGGGTCCTACAATGAGCAGTTCTTC.

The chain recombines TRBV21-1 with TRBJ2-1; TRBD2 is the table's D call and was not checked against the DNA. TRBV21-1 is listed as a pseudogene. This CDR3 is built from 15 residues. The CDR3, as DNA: TGTGCCAGCACCAGAGTCGGGACTCCCCGGTATGAGCAGTTCTTC. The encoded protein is CASTRVGTPRYEQFF.

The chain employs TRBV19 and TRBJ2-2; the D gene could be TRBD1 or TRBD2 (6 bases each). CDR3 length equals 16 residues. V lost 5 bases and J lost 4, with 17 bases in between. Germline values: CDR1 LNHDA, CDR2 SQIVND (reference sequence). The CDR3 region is CASSSLEGGSTGELFF. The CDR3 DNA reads TGTGCCAGTAGTTCCCTAGAGGGGGGATCCACCGGGGAGCTGTTTTTT.

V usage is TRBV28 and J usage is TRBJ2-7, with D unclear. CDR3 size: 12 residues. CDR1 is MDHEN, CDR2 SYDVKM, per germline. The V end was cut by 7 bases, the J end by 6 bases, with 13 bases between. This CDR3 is CASKGGLGEQYF. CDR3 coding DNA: TGTGCCAGCAAGGGTGGGTTGGGCGAGCAGTACTTC.

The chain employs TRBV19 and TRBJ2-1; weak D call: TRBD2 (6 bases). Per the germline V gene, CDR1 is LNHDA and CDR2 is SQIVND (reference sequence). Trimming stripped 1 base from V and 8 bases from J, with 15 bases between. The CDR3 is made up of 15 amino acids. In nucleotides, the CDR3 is TGTGCCAGTAGTATAGTCCGACCGGGAGCCGATGAGCAGTTCTTC. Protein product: CASSIVRPGADEQFF.

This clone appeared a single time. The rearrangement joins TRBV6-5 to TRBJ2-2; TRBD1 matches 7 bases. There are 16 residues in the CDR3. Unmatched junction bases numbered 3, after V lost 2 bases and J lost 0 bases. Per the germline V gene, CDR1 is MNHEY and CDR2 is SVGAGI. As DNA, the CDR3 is TGTGCCAGCAGTTACGAGGGGGCCCCGAACACCGGGGAGCTGTTTTTT. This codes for CASSYEGAPNTGELFF.

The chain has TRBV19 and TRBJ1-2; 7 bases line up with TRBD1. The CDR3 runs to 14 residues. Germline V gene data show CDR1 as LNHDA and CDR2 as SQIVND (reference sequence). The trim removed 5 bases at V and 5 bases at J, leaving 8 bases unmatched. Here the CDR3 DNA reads TGTGCCAGTAGTCCAAGGGGGCCAAGATATGGCTACACCTTC. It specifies CASSPRGPRYGYTF.

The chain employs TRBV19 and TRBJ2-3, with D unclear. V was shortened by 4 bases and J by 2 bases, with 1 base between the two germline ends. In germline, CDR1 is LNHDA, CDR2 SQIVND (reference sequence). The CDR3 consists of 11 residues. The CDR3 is CASSTTDTQYF. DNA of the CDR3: TGTGCCAGTAGTACCACAGATACGCAGTATTTT.

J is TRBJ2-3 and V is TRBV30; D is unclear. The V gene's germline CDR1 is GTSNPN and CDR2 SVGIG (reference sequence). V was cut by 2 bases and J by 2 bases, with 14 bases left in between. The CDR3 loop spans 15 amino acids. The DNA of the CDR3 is TGTGCCTGGAGTCCCCTTGAGATTGACACAGATACGCAGTATTTT. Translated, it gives CAWSPLEIDTDTQYF.

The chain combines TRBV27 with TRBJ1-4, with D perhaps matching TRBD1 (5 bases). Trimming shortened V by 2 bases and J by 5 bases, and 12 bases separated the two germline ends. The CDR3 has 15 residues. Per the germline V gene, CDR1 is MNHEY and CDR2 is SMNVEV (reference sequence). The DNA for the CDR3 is TGTGCCAGCAGTTTAGTTGGGGCAAGCAATGAAAAACTGTTTTTT. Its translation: CASSLVGASNEKLFF.

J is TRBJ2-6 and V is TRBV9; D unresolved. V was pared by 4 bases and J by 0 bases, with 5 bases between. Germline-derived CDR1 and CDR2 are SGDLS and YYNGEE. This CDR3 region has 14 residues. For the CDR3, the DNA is TGTGCCAGCAGCCCAAGCTCTGGGGCCAACGTCCTGACTTTC. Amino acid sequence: CASSPSSGANVLTF.

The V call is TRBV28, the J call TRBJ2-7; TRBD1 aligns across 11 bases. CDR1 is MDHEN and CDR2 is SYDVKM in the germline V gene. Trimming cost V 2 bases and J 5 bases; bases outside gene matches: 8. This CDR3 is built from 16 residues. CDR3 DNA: TGTGCCAGCAGTTTACTCTCGGGACAGGGGGGTCACGAGCAGTACTTC. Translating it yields CASSLLSGQGGHEQYF. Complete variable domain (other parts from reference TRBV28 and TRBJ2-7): DVKVTQSSRYLVKRTGEKVFLECVQDMDHENMFWYRQDPGLGLRLIYFSYDVKMKEKGDIPEGYSVSREKKERFSLILESASTNQTSMYLCASSLLSGQGGHEQYFGPGTRLTVT.

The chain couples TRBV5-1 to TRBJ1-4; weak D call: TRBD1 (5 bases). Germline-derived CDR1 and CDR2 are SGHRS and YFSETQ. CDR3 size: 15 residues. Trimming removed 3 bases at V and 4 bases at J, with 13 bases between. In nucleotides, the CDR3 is TGCGCCAGCAGCTGGGGACGGAGTTATAATGAAAAACTGTTTTTT. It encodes CASSWGRSYNEKLFF.

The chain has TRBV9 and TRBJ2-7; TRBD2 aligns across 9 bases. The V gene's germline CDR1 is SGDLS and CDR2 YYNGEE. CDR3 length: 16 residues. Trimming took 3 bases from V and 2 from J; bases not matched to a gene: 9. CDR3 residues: CASSADGGGAPYEQYF. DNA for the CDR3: TGTGCCAGCAGCGCCGATGGCGGGGGGGCCCCCTACGAGCAGTACTTC.

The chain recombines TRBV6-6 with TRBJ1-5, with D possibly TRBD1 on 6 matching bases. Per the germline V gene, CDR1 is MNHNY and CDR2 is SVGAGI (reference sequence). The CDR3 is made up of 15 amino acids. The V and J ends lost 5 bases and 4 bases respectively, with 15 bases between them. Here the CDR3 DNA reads TGTGCCAGCAGTCCCCAGGGAGGGGGGAATCAGCCCCAGCATTTT. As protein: CASSPQGGGNQPQHF.

The CDR3 protein is CASSYSRLETNEQYF. In nucleotides, the CDR3 is TGTGCCAGCAGTTACTCGAGACTAGAAACTAACGAGCAGTACTTC. This rearrangement joins TRBV6-5 to TRBJ2-7; possible D gene TRBD2, 6 bases. There are 15 residues in the CDR3. The V gene's germline CDR1 is MNHEY and CDR2 SVGAGI. Between the trimmed V and J ends, which lost 0 bases and 5 bases, there was a span of 14 bases.

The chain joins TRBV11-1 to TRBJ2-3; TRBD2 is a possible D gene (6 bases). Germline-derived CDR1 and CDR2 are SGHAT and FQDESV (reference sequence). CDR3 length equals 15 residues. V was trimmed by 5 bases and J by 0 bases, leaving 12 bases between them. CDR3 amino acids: CASSPGTSSTDTQYF. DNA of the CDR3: TGTGCCAGCAGCCCCGGGACTTCCAGCACAGATACGCAGTATTTT.